This is a list of T cell receptor beta chains from one sample in a study of T cell responses to AZD1222 COVID-19 vaccine. Sequencing used immunoSEQ multiplex PCR; TCRdb keeps in-frame clones, though not all of them. Of 150,000 to 200,000 clones in the sample, roughly 92% were seen once. The material was peripheral blood, obtained on day 0 of AZD1222 vaccination. These receptors were taken from an adult in good health. CDR3s include the opening cysteine and the closing phenylalanine or tryptophan. The D gene is left open where the match is weak. Some rows mark clone size as missing; the rest say once, few, many or name a class of expanded clone.

J	size	D	V	DNA	CDR3
TRBJ1-1	-	-	TRBV3-1/TRBV3-2	TGTGCCAGCACCACCGGGTCGGGGAACACTGAAGCTTTCTTT	CASTTGSGNTEAFF
TRBJ2-1	-	TRBD2	TRBV5-4	TGTGCGGGCGGGACTAGCGGGGGGGCCAGTGAGCAGTTCTTC	CAGGTSGGASEQFF
TRBJ2-7	-	-	TRBV7-6	TGTGCCAGCAGCTTAGCGAGGTTAGCGGTAAACTACGAGCAGTACTTC	CASSLARLAVNYEQYF
TRBJ2-7	few	TRBD1	TRBV7-9	TGTGCCAGCAGCTTAGCAGGCGGACAGGCAGCCGAGCAGTACTTC	CASSLAGGQAAEQYF
TRBJ1-6	-	TRBD1	TRBV6-6	TGTGCCAGCAGAACAACAGGGGTGGGTTCACCCCTCCACTTT	CASRTTGVGSPLHF
TRBJ1-1	-	-	TRBV5-1	TGCGCCAGCAGCTTGGGTGGCGGCCTGAACACTGAAGCTTTCTTT	CASSLGGGLNTEAFF
TRBJ1-5	-	-	TRBV2	TGTGCCAGCAGTGAATTTGGGCAAACGTACAATCAGCCCCAGCATTTT	CASSEFGQTYNQPQHF
TRBJ1-6	-	-	TRBV10-2	TGCGCCAGCGAGGGATCCCCCGACTCTGGGATTTCACCCCTCCACTTT	CASEGSPDSGISPLHF
TRBJ1-6	-	-	TRBV30	TGTGCCTGGAGAAGGGGTTCACCCCTCCACTTT	CAWRRGSPLHF
TRBJ1-4	-	-	TRBV3-1/TRBV3-2	TGTGCCAGCAGCCAGTCGCATGAAAAACTGTTTTTT	CASSQSHEKLFF
TRBJ1-1	-	-	TRBV10-3	TGTGCCACCAGGGACATGAACACTGAAGCTTTCTTT	CATRDMNTEAFF
TRBJ2-7	-	TRBD2	TRBV12-5	TGTGCTAGTGGTCTGAATACGGGGACTACGCCTTACGAGCAGTACTTC	CASGLNTGTTPYEQYF
TRBJ1-2	few	-	TRBV30	TGTGCGTGGTGTGTCCGGGACACCCGCGACTATGGCTACACCTTC	CAWCVRDTRDYGYTF
TRBJ1-3	-	-	TRBV3-1/TRBV3-2	TGTGCCAGCAGCCGGGACACTAGCACCTCTGGAAACACCATATATTTT	CASSRDTSTSGNTIYF
TRBJ1-1	-	-	TRBV29-1	TGCAGCGTTTTCGGTACTGAAGCTTTCTTT	CSVFGTEAFF
TRBJ2-7	-	-	TRBV2	TGTGCCAGCAGACCTACCTGGAGGGGCGAGCAGTACTTC	CASRPTWRGEQYF
TRBJ1-1	-	-	TRBV19	TGTGCCAGTAGATCCTCTACACGCTCGAACACTGAAGCTTTCTTT	CASRSSTRSNTEAFF
TRBJ2-1	-	-	TRBV3-1/TRBV3-2	TGTGCCAGCAGCCTCGGGAGAGCCAAGGGGTATGAGCAGTTCTTC	CASSLGRAKGYEQFF
TRBJ1-2	-	-	TRBV10-3	TGTGCCATCACCCCAGCCTCCGGGGGCTACACCTTC	CAITPASGGYTF
TRBJ2-2	-	-	TRBV5-6	TGTGCCAGCACCTTAGCCGGGGAGCTGTTTTTT	CASTLAGELFF
TRBJ2-2	-	-	TRBV5-1	TGCGCCAGCAGCTTGGCCGAGACAGGGAACACCGGGGAGCTGTTTTTT	CASSLAETGNTGELFF
TRBJ1-6	-	-	TRBV2	TGTGCCAGCAGTGTGGATGGACAGCCCTATAATTCACCCCTCCACTTT	CASSVDGQPYNSPLHF
TRBJ2-7	-	-	TRBV3-1/TRBV3-2	TGTGCCAGCAGCCAAAGTCCAGGGGTCCCCTACGAGCAGTACTTC	CASSQSPGVPYEQYF
TRBJ1-2	-	TRBD1	TRBV19	TGTGCCAGTAGTACCGGGACAGGGGAGTCTGGTAACTATGGCTACACCTTC	CASSTGTGESGNYGYTF
TRBJ1-2	once	-	TRBV5-8	TGTGCCAGCAGCTTGGTTCTCTTGTCTTCGAGGGACGGCTACACCTTC	CASSLVLLSSRDGYTF
TRBJ1-4	-	-	TRBV2	TGTGCCAGCAAGTTCAGGGCCGCCCCCGAAAAACTGTTTTTT	CASKFRAAPEKLFF
TRBJ2-5	few	-	TRBV7-2	TGTGCCAGCACCCCCGGCTATCTTAAAGAGACCCAGTACTTC	CASTPGYLKETQYF
TRBJ1-5	-	-	TRBV30	TGTGCCTGGAGCCAGGGAGTCGGCAATCAGCCCCAGCATTTT	CAWSQGVGNQPQHF
TRBJ2-3	once	TRBD2	TRBV3-1/TRBV3-2	TGTGCCAGCAGCTACGGGGGGACCGGCACAGATACGCAGTATTTT	CASSYGGTGTDTQYF
TRBJ1-1	-	-	TRBV30	TGTGCCTGGAGTCTTATGGGGAGGGGCACTGAAGCTTTCTTT	CAWSLMGRGTEAFF
TRBJ2-2	-	-	TRBV29-1	TGCAGCGCAACAGCGAACACCGGGGAGCTGTTTTTT	CSATANTGELFF
TRBJ2-2	-	-	TRBV1	TGCACCAGCAGCCAAGGTGGGCGGGACGACACCGGGGAGCTGTTTTTT	CTSSQGGRDDTGELFF
TRBJ1-1	once	-	TRBV4-1	TGCGCCAGCTCCCGGGGGGGGGCTGAAGCTTTCTTT	CASSRGGAEAFF
TRBJ2-3	-	-	TRBV3-1/TRBV3-2	TGTGCCAGCAGCCCCCTAGCGGATACGCAGTATTTT	CASSPLADTQYF
TRBJ1-6	-	TRBD1	TRBV7-3	TGTGCCAGCAGCCAGACAGGGGGAGTCTCACCCCTCCACTTT	CASSQTGGVSPLHF
TRBJ1-2	-	-	TRBV3-1/TRBV3-2	TGTGCCAGCAGCCAAGGTGGACAGCCTAACTATGGCTACACCTTC	CASSQGGQPNYGYTF
TRBJ1-5	-	TRBD1	TRBV2	TGTGCCAGCACATCAGGGGGCGGGGCCAATCAGCCCCAGCATTTT	CASTSGGGANQPQHF
TRBJ1-3	-	TRBD1	TRBV6-5	TGTGCCAGCAGTCCCGGGACAGGGGTCGGAAACACCATATATTTT	CASSPGTGVGNTIYF
TRBJ2-5	-	-	TRBV3-1/TRBV3-2	TGTGCCAGCAGCCCGGCCCGAAGAGGTAGCGGGACCCAGTACTTC	CASSPARRGSGTQYF
TRBJ1-1	-	-	TRBV2	TGTGCCAGCAGTTCCGAACGCACTGAAGCTTTCTTT	CASSSERTEAFF